The clone carrying this T cell receptor beta chain was seen a handful of times. This entry is derived from a study of blood T cell repertoires in COVID-19. Profiled with immunoSEQ multiplex PCR; TCRdb holds only in-frame clones, not every one. The data show roughly 160,000 clones, around 83% seen once. Germline V gene sequence: CDR1 LNHDA, CDR2 SQIVND (reference sequence). V shed 6 bases and J 7 bases; nucleotides not matched to a gene: 6. The CDR3 has 14 amino acids. The sequence came from a woman in her 70s who had recovered from COVID-19. The chain has TRBV19 and TRBJ1-5; 10 positions match TRBD1. The specimen was peripheral blood. The CDR3 reads CASSSGTGEQPQHF. CDR3 nucleotides: TGTGCCAGTAGCAGCGGGACAGGGGAGCAGCCCCAGCATTTT.